This T cell receptor (beta chain) was recorded in a study of T cells after yellow fever vaccination. The CDR3 extends over 15 amino acids. In germline, CDR1 is SGHRS, CDR2 YFSETQ. V shed 5 bases and J shed 0 bases, with 9 bases lying between them. Study findings and constraints: Boosting was followed by the reappearance of most primary-vaccination clones (around 96% CD4, around 90% CD8).

UMIs were added to TCR cDNA along with a universal primer site when it was made by 5'RACE template switching. Via MiXCR, TCRdb re-called the 5' RACE reads, giving one row per CDR3 protein. Of roughly 180,000 distinct CDR3 sequences listed, approximately 6.2% are singletons. Many counts were recorded for this clonotype. Its specificity is not known. Sequenced material: CD4+ T cells sorted from PBMCs, taken on the day of the first yellow fever vaccination. The chain recombines TRBV5-1 with TRBJ1-6; no clear D. This receptor was obtained from a man aged 18 to 29 who received the YFV17D yellow fever vaccine. CDR3 coding DNA: TGCGCCAGCAGAATGGGGAGCTCCTATAATTCACCCCTCCACTTT. Its translation is CASRMGSSYNSPLHF. The variable domain in full, completed from reference TRBV5-1 and TRBJ1-6, reads KAGVTQTPRYLIKTRGQQVTLSCSPISGHRSVSWYQQTPGQGLQFLFEYFSETQRNKGNFPGRFSGRQFSNSRSEMNVSTLELGDSALYLCASRMGSSYNSPLHFGNGTRLTVT.